This TCR beta chain was profiled in a study of blood T cell repertoires in COVID-19. As for the study in general: Collection of acute and convalescent COVID-19 samples took place in the United States, Italy and Spain. From T cells, B-cell-depleted T cells, or PBMCs came the material, which was cDNA or gDNA.

In the source study's methods: Amplifying reference gene primers gave estimates of nucleated cell counts. Sequencing was performed with immunoSEQ multiplex PCR; in TCRdb, only in-frame clones are kept and a portion is missing. Clone size and the V and J calls come from that table; the DNA yielded D and trimming. The sample includes 35,000 to 40,000 clones, roughly 80% of them seen just once. The clonotype was recovered from a man older than 75 with active or convalescent COVID-19. The sequencing sample was made of peripheral blood.

The CDR3 nucleotides are TGTGCCAGCAGTTCGGGGAGGGGCTCCCTTAACTATGGCTACACCTTC. Translation gives CASSSGRGSLNYGYTF. This rearrangement joins TRBV6-5 to TRBJ1-2; D may be TRBD1 (5 bases). Germline CDR1 reads MNHEY; CDR2 reads SVGAGI. The CDR3 is made up of 16 amino acids. The V and J ends lost 4 bases and 1 base respectively, with 16 bases between them.